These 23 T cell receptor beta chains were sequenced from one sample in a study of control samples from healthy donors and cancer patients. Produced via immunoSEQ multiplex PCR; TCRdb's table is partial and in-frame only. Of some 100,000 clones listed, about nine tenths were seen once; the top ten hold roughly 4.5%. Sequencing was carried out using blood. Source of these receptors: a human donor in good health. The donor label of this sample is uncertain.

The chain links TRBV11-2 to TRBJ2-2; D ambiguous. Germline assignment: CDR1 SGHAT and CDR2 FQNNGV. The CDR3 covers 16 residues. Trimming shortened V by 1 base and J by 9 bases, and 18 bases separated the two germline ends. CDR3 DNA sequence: TGTGCCAGCAGCTTAGGGTTTCGGGCATCGAGTAGGGAGCTGTTTTTT. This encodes CASSLGFRASSRELFF.

This chain's CDR3 is CASRGYEQYF. CDR3 nucleotide sequence: TGTGCCAGCAGGGGGTACGAGCAGTACTTC. The chain couples TRBV21-1 to TRBJ2-7. TRBV21-1 is tagged as a pseudogene. The CDR3 contains 10 residues.

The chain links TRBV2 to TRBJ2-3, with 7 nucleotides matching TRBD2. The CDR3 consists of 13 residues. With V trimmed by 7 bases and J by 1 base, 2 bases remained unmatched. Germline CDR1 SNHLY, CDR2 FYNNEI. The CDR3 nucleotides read TGTGCCAGCAAGCTAGCGGGCACAGATACGCAGTATTTT. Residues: CASKLAGTDTQYF.

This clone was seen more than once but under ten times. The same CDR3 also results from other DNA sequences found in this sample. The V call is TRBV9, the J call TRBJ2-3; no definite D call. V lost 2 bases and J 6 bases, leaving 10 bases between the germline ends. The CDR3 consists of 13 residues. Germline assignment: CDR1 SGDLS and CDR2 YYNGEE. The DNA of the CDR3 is TGTGCCAGCAGCGTTGGGCTATCGGATACGCAGTATTTT. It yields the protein CASSVGLSDTQYF.

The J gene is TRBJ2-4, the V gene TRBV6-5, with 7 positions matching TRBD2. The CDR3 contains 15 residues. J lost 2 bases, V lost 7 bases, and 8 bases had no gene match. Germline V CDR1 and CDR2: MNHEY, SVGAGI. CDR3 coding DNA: TGTGCCAGCACCGCCGCGGGGGACTCCAAAAACATTCAGTACTTC. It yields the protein CASTAAGDSKNIQYF.

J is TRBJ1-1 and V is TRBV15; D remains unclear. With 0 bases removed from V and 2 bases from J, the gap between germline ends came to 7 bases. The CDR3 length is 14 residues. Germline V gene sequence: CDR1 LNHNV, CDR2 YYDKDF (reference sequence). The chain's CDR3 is CATSRDRTNTEAFF. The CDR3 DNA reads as TGTGCCACCAGCAGAGACAGGACTAACACTGAAGCTTTCTTT. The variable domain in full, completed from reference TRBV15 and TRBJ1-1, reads DAMVIQNPRYQVTQFGKPVTLSCSQTLNHNVMYWYQQKSSQAPKLLFHYYDKDFNNEADTPDNFQSRRPNTSFCFLDIRSPGLGDTAMYLCATSRDRTNTEAFFGQGTRLTVV.

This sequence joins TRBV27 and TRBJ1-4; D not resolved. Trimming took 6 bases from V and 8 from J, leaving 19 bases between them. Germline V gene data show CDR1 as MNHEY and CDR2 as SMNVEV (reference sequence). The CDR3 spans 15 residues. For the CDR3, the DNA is TGTGCCAGCAGCCGAGCGGCCAACTACGTCGAAAAACTGTTTTTT. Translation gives CASSRAANYVEKLFF.

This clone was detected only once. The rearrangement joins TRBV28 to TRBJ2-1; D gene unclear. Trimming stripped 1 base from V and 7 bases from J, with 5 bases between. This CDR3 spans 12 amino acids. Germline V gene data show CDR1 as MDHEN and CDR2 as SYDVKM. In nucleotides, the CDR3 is TGTGCCAGCAGTTTATTCGGTAATGAGCAGTTCTTC. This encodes CASSLFGNEQFF.

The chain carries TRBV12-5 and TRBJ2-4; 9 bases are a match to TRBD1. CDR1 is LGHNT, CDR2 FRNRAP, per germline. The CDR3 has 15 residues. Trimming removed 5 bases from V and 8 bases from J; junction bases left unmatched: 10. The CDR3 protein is CASGQASGTGHIQYF. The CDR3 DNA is TGTGCTAGTGGTCAAGCCTCCGGGACAGGGCACATTCAGTACTTC.

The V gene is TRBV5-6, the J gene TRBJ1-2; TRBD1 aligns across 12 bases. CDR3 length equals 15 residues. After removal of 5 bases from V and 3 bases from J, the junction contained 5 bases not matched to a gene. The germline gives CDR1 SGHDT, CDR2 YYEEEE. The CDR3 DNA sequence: TGTGCCAGCAGTCGGGACAGGGGGCAAGACTATGGCTACACCTTC. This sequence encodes CASSRDRGQDYGYTF.

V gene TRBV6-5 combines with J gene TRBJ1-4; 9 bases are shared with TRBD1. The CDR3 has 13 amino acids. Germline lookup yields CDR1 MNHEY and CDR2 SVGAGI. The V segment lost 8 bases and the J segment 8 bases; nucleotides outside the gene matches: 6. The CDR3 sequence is CASVWGQGEKLFF. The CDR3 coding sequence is TGTGCCAGCGTCTGGGGACAGGGCGAAAAACTGTTTTTT.

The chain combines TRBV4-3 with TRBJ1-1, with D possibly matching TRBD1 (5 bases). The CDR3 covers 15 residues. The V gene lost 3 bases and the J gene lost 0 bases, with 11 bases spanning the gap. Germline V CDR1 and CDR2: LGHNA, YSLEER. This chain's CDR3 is CASSQVGHLNTEAFF. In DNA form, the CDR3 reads TGCGCCAGCAGCCAGGTTGGACATTTGAACACTGAAGCTTTCTTT.

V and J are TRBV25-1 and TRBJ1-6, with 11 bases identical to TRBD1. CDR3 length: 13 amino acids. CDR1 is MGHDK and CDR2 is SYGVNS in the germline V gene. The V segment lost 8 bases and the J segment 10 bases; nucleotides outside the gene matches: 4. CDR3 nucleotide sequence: TGTGCCAGCCGCGGGACAGGGGGGTCACCCCTCCACTTT. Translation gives CASRGTGGSPLHF.

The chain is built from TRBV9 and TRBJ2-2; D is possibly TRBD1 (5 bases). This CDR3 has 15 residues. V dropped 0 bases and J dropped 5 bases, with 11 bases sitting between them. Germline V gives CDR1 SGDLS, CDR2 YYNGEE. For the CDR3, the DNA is TGTGCCAGCAGCGTAGGGGGCTTGGGTACCGGGGAGCTGTTTTTT. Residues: CASSVGGLGTGELFF.

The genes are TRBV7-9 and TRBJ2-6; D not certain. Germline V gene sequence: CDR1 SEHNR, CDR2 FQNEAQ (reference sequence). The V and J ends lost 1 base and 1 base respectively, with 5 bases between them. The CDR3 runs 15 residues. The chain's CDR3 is CASSLDSSGANVLTF. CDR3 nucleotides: TGTGCCAGCAGCTTAGACAGTTCTGGGGCCAACGTCCTGACTTTC. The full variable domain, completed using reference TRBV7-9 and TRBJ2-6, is DTGVSQNPRHKITKRGQNVTFRCDPISEHNRLYWYRQTLGQGPEFLTYFQNEAQLEKSRLLSDRFSAERPKGSFSTLEIQRTEQGDSAMYLCASSLDSSGANVLTFGAGSRLTVL.

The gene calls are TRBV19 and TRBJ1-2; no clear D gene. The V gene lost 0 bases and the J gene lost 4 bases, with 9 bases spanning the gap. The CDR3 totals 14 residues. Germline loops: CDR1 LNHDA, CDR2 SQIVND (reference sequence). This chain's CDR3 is CASSIDFAGYGYTF. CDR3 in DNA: TGTGCCAGTAGTATAGATTTTGCCGGCTATGGCTACACCTTC.

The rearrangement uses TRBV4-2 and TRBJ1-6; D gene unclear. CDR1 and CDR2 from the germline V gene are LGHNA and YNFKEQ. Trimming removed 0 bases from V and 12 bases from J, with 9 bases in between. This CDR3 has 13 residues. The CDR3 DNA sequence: TGTGCCAGCAGCCAAGATGAAGGAAGACCCCTCCACTTT. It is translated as CASSQDEGRPLHF.

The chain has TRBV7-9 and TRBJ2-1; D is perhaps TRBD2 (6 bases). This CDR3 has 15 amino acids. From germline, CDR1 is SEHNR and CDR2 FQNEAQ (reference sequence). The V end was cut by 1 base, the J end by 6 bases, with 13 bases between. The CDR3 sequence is CASSLGREPTNEQFF. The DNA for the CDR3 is TGTGCCAGCAGCTTAGGGAGGGAGCCGACCAATGAGCAGTTCTTC.

The CDR3 DNA is TGTGCCAGCTCGGACAGGGGCCTGGAGCAGTACTTC. Protein product: CASSDRGLEQYF. The rearrangement uses TRBV18 and TRBJ2-7; TRBD1 agrees at 9 bases. J lost 7 bases, V lost 6 bases, and 4 bases had no gene match. This CDR3 contains 12 residues. Germline CDR1 reads KGHSH; CDR2 reads LQKENI.

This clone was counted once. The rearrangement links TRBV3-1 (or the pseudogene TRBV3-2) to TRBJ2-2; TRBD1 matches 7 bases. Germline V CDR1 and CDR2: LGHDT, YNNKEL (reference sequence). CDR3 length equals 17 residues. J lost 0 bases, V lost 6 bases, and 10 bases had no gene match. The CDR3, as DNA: TGTGCCAGCAGTCGCCGGACCGGGACAGCGAACACCGGGGAGCTGTTTTTT. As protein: CASSRRTGTANTGELFF.

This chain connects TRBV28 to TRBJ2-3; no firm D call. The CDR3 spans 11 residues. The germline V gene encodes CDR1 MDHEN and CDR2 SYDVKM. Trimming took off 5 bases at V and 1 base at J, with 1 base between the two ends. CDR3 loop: CASSRTDTQYF. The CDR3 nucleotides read TGTGCCAGCAGTCGCACAGATACGCAGTATTTT.

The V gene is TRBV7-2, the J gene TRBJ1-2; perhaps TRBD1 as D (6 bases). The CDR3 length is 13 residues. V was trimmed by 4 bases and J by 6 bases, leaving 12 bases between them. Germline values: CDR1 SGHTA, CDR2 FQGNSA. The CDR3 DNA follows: TGTGCCAGCAGCTCTCGGGACATTAATGGCTACACCTTC. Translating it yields CASSSRDINGYTF.

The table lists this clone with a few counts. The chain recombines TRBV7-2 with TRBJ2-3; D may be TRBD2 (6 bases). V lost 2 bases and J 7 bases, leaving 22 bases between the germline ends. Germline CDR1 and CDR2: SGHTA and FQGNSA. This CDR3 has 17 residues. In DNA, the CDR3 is TGTGCCAGCAGCTTACCCTTGACTAGGGCGTTCGACTATACGCAGTATTTT. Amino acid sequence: CASSLPLTRAFDYTQYF.